These 28 T cell receptor beta chains share one sample of origin, sequenced in a study of cytomegalovirus exposure and HLA in healthy donors. The primer mix had 60 Vbeta and 13 Jbeta primers. TCRdb's copy holds only in-frame clones and misses some; the assay was immunoSEQ multiplex PCR. The sample lists some 200,000 clones; approximately 78% were seen once. The sequenced sample consisted of PBMCs. Every receptor here comes from a woman between 18 and 29 years old in good health and CMV-seronegative.

The chain is built from TRBV7-9 and TRBJ1-5; D is uncertain. CDR3 length equals 14 residues. Per the germline V gene, CDR1 is SEHNR and CDR2 is FQNEAQ (reference sequence). The germline V and J ends were trimmed by 3 bases and 2 bases, with 8 bases remaining between them. For the CDR3, the DNA is TGTGCCAGCAGCTTTTCCGGGGGCAATCAGCCCCAGCATTTT. It translates to CASSFSGGNQPQHF.

The rearrangement links TRBV7-3 to TRBJ2-3, with D possibly being TRBD1 (6 bases). Trimming took off 5 bases at V and 0 bases at J, with 9 bases between the two ends. This CDR3 is built from 14 residues. Germline CDR1 and CDR2: SGHTA and FQGTGA. CDR3 sequence (DNA): TGTGCCAGCAGCCCCGACAGGAGCACAGATACGCAGTATTTT. The encoded protein is CASSPDRSTDTQYF. Full variable domain (remainder filled in from reference TRBV7-3 and TRBJ2-3): GAGVSQTPSNKVTEKGKYVELRCDPISGHTALYWYRQSLGQGPEFLIYFQGTGAADDSGLPNDRFFAVRPEGSVSTLKIQRTERGDSAVYLCASSPDRSTDTQYFGPGTRLTVL.

The chain uses TRBV5-4 and TRBJ1-2, with 9 bases matching TRBD1. The length of the CDR3 is 15 residues. J was trimmed by 6 bases and V by 1 base; bases with no gene match: 7. Germline V lookup: CDR1 SGHNT, CDR2 YYREEE (reference sequence). This CDR3 is CASSLSSQGADGYTF. Written as DNA, the CDR3 is TGTGCCAGCAGCTTGTCATCACAGGGGGCGGATGGCTACACCTTC.

The chain joins TRBV7-2 to TRBJ2-3; unclear D gene. The CDR3 is made up of 15 amino acids. V lost 0 bases and J 2 bases, leaving 9 bases between the germline ends. Germline CDR1 is SGHTA and CDR2 is FQGNSA. The CDR3 nucleotides are TGTGCCAGCAGCTTAGCGCCACTTCCCACAGATACGCAGTATTTT. Protein sequence: CASSLAPLPTDTQYF.

The chain uses TRBV28 and TRBJ1-5, with 8 bases identical to TRBD1. CDR3 size: 14 residues. Germline V CDR1 and CDR2: MDHEN, SYDVKM. After removal of 7 bases from V and 7 bases from J, the junction contained 9 bases not matched to a gene. CDR3 sequence: CASTPDREEQPQHF. The CDR3 DNA reads TGTGCCAGCACCCCGGACAGGGAGGAGCAGCCCCAGCATTTT.

The chain carries TRBV5-6 and TRBJ2-5; D not certain. The CDR3 consists of 13 residues. Trimming cost V 5 bases and J 1 base, with 9 bases left between them. Germline CDR1 reads SGHDT; CDR2 reads YYEEEE. The CDR3 nucleotides are TGTGCCAGCAGTCGACTGGTCCAAGAGACCCAGTACTTC. Protein: CASSRLVQETQYF.

The genes are TRBV27 and TRBJ1-5, with 8 bases lining up with TRBD1. There are 16 residues in the CDR3. Germline CDR1 and CDR2: MNHEY and SMNVEV (reference sequence). The ends lost 6 bases at V and 4 bases at J; junction bases unmatched: 11. The CDR3 nucleotides are TGTGCCAGCAGAGCGCACGACAGGGGTGGAAATCAGCCCCAGCATTTT. Its protein is CASRAHDRGGNQPQHF.

The V and J genes are TRBV27 and TRBJ2-7; the match to TRBD1 covers 9 bases. Germline V lookup: CDR1 MNHEY, CDR2 SMNVEV (reference sequence). The CDR3 has 15 amino acids. Germline trimming cut 4 bases from V and 1 base from J; bases unmatched to any gene: 5. CDR3 in DNA: TGTGCCAGCAGTTCCGCTGGGACAGGGTCCTACGAGCAGTACTTC. It codes for CASSSAGTGSYEQYF.

This chain uses TRBV18 with TRBJ2-3, with TRBD1 identical over 8 bases. V shed 1 base and J 2 bases; nucleotides not matched to a gene: 11. Germline CDR1 and CDR2: KGHSH and LQKENI. This CDR3 is 18 amino acids long. The CDR3 here is CASSPLSGQGGVTDTQYF. CDR3 coding DNA: TGTGCCAGCTCACCACTTTCAGGACAGGGTGGCGTCACAGATACGCAGTATTTT.

In this sample, this clone turned up once. The chain's CDR3 is CASSLGMSREQFF. The CDR3 region has the DNA TGTGCCAGCAGCTTGGGAATGAGTCGTGAGCAGTTCTTC. The rearrangement uses TRBV5-6 and TRBJ2-1, with unresolved D. Germline CDR1 and CDR2: SGHDT and YYEEEE. The V end lost 0 bases, the J end lost 9 bases, and 10 bases lay between the germline ends. There are 13 residues in the CDR3.

The CDR3 nucleotides are TGTGCCAGCAGCTACACAGTGGCAGATACGCAGTATTTT. It encodes CASSYTVADTQYF. The genes are TRBV7-9 and TRBJ2-3; D is unclear. The V gene lost 4 bases and the J gene lost 4 bases, with 9 bases spanning the gap. CDR1 and CDR2 (germline): SEHNR, FQNEAQ (reference sequence). The CDR3 contains 13 residues.

The CDR3 is CASSFTQTGRNTDTQYF. CDR3 DNA sequence: TGTGCCAGCAGCTTTACCCAGACAGGTCGGAACACAGATACGCAGTATTTT. The chain couples TRBV5-4 to TRBJ2-3; weak D call: TRBD1 (6 bases). Germline CDR1 and CDR2: SGHNT and YYREEE (reference sequence). CDR3 length equals 17 residues. Trimming cost V 2 bases and J 2 bases, with 18 bases left between them.

In its sample, this clone was seen a few times. V is TRBV29-1 and J is TRBJ2-3; 8 positions match TRBD2. Germline CDR1 SQVTM, CDR2 ANQGSEA. J lost 5 bases, V lost 1 base, and 5 bases had no gene match. This CDR3 contains 14 residues. The CDR3 sequence: CSVEAGTRGDTQYF. CDR3 nucleotide sequence: TGCAGCGTTGAAGCGGGGACTAGGGGAGATACGCAGTATTTT.

The rearrangement uses TRBV29-1 and TRBJ2-5; unclear D gene. Germline CDR1 reads SQVTM; CDR2 reads ANQGSEA. The length of the CDR3 is 12 residues. V was clipped by 2 bases and J by 4 bases, with 8 bases between them. CDR3 loop: CSVEFSSETQYF. In DNA form, the CDR3 reads TGCAGCGTTGAATTCAGTTCAGAGACCCAGTACTTC.

V gene TRBV30 combines with J gene TRBJ1-3, with D possibly TRBD1 on 6 matching bases. This CDR3 contains 15 residues. Germline V CDR1 and CDR2: GTSNPN, SVGIG (reference sequence). Trimming removed 2 bases from V and 1 base from J, with 12 bases in between. The CDR3 sequence is CAWSRQAPSGNTIYF. CDR3 in DNA: TGTGCCTGGAGTCGACAGGCCCCATCTGGAAACACCATATATTTT. The full variable domain, rest sourced from reference TRBV30 and TRBJ1-3, is SQTIHQWPATLVQPVGSPLSLECTVEGTSNPNLYWYRQAAGRGLQLLFYSVGIGQISSEVPQNLSASRPQDRQFILSSKKLLLSDSGFYLCAWSRQAPSGNTIYFGEGSWLTVV.

V is TRBV6-5 and J is TRBJ2-7; D is ambiguous. Trimming removed 0 bases from V and 3 bases from J, with 15 bases in between. Per the germline V gene, CDR1 is MNHEY and CDR2 is SVGAGI. The CDR3 consists of 16 residues. DNA of the CDR3: TGTGCCAGCAGTTACTCGAGACACGGATACATCTACGAGCAGTACTTC. It encodes CASSYSRHGYIYEQYF.

The chain couples TRBV7-9 to TRBJ2-3; TRBD2 aligns across 11 bases. CDR1 and CDR2 (germline): SEHNR, FQNEAQ (reference sequence). With V trimmed by 4 bases and J by 5 bases, 5 bases remained unmatched. This CDR3 has 15 residues. For the CDR3, the DNA is TGTGCCAGCAGCTCTGCTAGCGGGGGGATAGATACGCAGTATTTT. Translating gives CASSSASGGIDTQYF.

V is TRBV27 and J is TRBJ1-3, with D possibly TRBD1 on 5 matching bases. Germline V gene data show CDR1 as MNHEY and CDR2 as SMNVEV (reference sequence). Trimming pared 0 bases from V and 3 bases from J, leaving 9 bases between. This CDR3 comprises 15 residues. The CDR3 is CASSLSGHGGNTIYF. The CDR3, as DNA: TGTGCCAGCAGTTTATCAGGACACGGTGGAAACACCATATATTTT.

The chain is built from TRBV2 and TRBJ1-1; 7 bases are a match to TRBD1. CDR3 length: 16 amino acids. J gave up 1 base and V 3 bases, and 8 bases lay outside the gene matches. Germline CDR1 reads SNHLY; CDR2 reads FYNNEI. This chain's CDR3 is CASSDEGAGSNTEAFF. CDR3 DNA sequence: TGTGCCAGCAGTGATGAGGGGGCCGGATCGAACACTGAAGCTTTCTTT.

The CDR3 here is CASSSARGSETQYF. The CDR3 bases are TGTGCCAGCAGCTCGGCTAGGGGTTCAGAGACCCAGTACTTC. The V gene is TRBV5-6, the J gene TRBJ2-5; possibly TRBD1 for D (5 bases). The CDR3 is made up of 14 amino acids. CDR1 and CDR2 (germline): SGHDT, YYEEEE. Trimming shortened V by 3 bases and J by 4 bases, and 13 bases separated the two germline ends.

J is TRBJ2-2 and V is TRBV27, with D perhaps matching TRBD2 (5 bases). This CDR3 is 14 amino acids long. V was pared by 7 bases and J by 6 bases, with 15 bases between. Germline-derived CDR1 and CDR2 are MNHEY and SMNVEV (reference sequence). CDR3 in amino acids: CASKEVGVAGELFF. The CDR3 coding sequence is TGTGCCAGCAAGGAAGTGGGAGTAGCCGGGGAGCTGTTTTTT.

J is TRBJ1-5 and V is TRBV19; 8 positions match TRBD1. Germline V CDR1 and CDR2: LNHDA, SQIVND (reference sequence). V was clipped by 2 bases and J by 7 bases; unmatched bases: 7. The CDR3 length is 15 residues. Here the CDR3 reads CASSIIWQGAQPQHF. For the CDR3, the DNA is TGTGCCAGTAGTATAATCTGGCAGGGGGCCCAGCCCCAGCATTTT. Combining the CDR3 with reference TRBV19 and TRBJ1-5 gives the whole variable domain DGGITQSPKYLFRKEGQNVTLSCEQNLNHDAMYWYRQDPGQGLRLIYYSQIVNDFQKGDIAEGYSVSREKKESFPLTVTSAQKNPTAFYLCASSIIWQGAQPQHFGDGTRLSIL.

J is TRBJ2-1 and V is TRBV13; TRBD2 matches at 9 bases. This CDR3 is built from 18 residues. Germline V gives CDR1 PRHDT, CDR2 FYEKMQ (reference sequence). Losses at the gene ends were 4 bases for V and 7 bases for J; bases not matched to a gene: 17. The CDR3 region is CASSSALKVSGLANEQFF. The CDR3 nucleotides are TGTGCCAGCAGCTCAGCACTAAAGGTTTCGGGACTAGCTAATGAGCAGTTCTTC. The full variable domain, its missing parts supplied by reference TRBV13 and TRBJ2-1, is AAGVIQSPRHLIKEKRETATLKCYPIPRHDTVYWYQQGPGQDPQFLISFYEKMQSDKGSIPDRFSAQQFSDYHSELNMSSLELGDSALYFCASSSALKVSGLANEQFFGPGTRLTVL.

The V and J genes are TRBV5-1 and TRBJ2-5; the match to TRBD1 covers 7 bases. CDR1 is SGHRS, CDR2 YFSETQ, per germline. This CDR3 is built from 14 residues. V lost 4 bases and J lost 1; bases outside the gene matches: 4. The CDR3 nucleotides are TGCGCCAGCAGCCTCCGGGACAGCCAAGAGACCCAGTACTTC. Translated, it gives CASSLRDSQETQYF.

The rearrangement joins TRBV29-1 to TRBJ2-7; 9 nucleotides line up with TRBD1. Trimming at V came to 0 bases and at J to 0 bases, leaving 6 bases not matched to a gene. Germline CDR1 and CDR2: SQVTM and ANQGSEA. The CDR3 is made up of 16 amino acids. CDR3 coding DNA: TGCAGCGTTGAAGATGGGGGACAGGGATACTCCTACGAGCAGTACTTC. This codes for CSVEDGGQGYSYEQYF.

This chain links TRBV2 with TRBJ2-2, with D possibly being TRBD1 (6 bases). The V and J ends lost 2 bases and 1 base respectively, with 11 bases between them. Germline CDR1 and CDR2: SNHLY and FYNNEI. This CDR3 has 16 amino acids. The CDR3 region is CASSEQGLLNTGELFF. The DNA of the CDR3 is TGTGCCAGCAGTGAACAGGGGCTCCTGAACACCGGGGAGCTGTTTTTT.

The V and J genes are TRBV19 and TRBJ1-6, with TRBD1 identical over 9 bases. Germline V gene lookup returns CDR1 LNHDA and CDR2 SQIVND (reference sequence). Unmatched junction bases numbered 4, after V lost 5 bases and J lost 8 bases. The CDR3 runs to 14 residues. CDR3 sequence reads: CASSPGQGDSPLHF. The DNA for the CDR3 is TGTGCCAGTAGTCCGGGACAGGGTGATTCACCCCTCCACTTT.

The rearrangement uses TRBV27 and TRBJ1-3, with a weak D call TRBD1 (6 bases). The ends were cut back, 4 bases at V and 0 bases at J, with 16 bases in the middle. Germline loops: CDR1 MNHEY, CDR2 SMNVEV (reference sequence). The CDR3 sequence is 17 residues long. The CDR3 sequence: CASSSFGGPHSGNTIYF. The CDR3 DNA follows: TGTGCCAGCAGTTCCTTTGGGGGCCCCCACTCTGGAAACACCATATATTTT.